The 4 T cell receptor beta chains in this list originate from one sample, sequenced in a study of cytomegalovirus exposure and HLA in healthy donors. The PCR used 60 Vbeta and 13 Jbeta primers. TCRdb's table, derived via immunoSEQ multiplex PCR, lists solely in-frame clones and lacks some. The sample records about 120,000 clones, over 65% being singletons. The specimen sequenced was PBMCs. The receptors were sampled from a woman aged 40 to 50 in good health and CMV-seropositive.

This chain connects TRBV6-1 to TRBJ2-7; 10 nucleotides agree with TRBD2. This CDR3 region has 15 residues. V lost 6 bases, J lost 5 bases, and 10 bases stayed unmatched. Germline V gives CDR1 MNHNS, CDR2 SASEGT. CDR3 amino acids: CASRWTSGTSHEQYF. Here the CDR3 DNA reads TGTGCCAGCAGGTGGACTAGCGGTACATCTCACGAGCAGTACTTC.

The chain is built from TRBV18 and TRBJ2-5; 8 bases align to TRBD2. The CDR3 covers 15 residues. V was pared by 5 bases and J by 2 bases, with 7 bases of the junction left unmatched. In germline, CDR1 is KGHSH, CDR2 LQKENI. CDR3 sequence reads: CASSMASGSQETQYF. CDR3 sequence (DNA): TGTGCCAGCTCAATGGCTAGCGGGTCACAAGAGACCCAGTACTTC.

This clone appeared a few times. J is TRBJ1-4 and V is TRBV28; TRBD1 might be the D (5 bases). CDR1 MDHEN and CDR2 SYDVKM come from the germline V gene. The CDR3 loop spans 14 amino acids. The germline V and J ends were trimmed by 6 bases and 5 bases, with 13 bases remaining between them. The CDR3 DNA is TGTGCCAGCAGCCCGGACACCATGAATGAAAAACTGTTTTTT. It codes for CASSPDTMNEKLFF.

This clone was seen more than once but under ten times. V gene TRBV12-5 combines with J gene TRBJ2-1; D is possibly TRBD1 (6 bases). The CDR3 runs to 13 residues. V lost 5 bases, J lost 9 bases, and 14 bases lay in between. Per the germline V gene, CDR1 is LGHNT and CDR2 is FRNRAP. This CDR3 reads CASGPDRPGEQFF. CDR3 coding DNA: TGTGCTAGTGGTCCTGACAGGCCCGGTGAGCAGTTCTTC.